The T cell receptor beta chain under discussion was sequenced for a study of blood T cell repertoires in COVID-19. This clone appeared once. The CDR3 length is 15 residues. Germline CDR1 and CDR2: GTSNPN and SVGIG (reference sequence). V was pared by 0 bases and J by 0 bases, with 9 bases between. Using immunoSEQ multiplex PCR, the repertoire was profiled, and TCRdb retains in-frame clones only, with some absent. The top ten clones hold roughly 5% of a sample with 150,000 or so clones, approximately 83% of them seen once. All enrollees were roughly 18 to 89 years old and from 20 to 25 US areas. The sample comprised PBMCs or T cells enriched from blood (not recorded which). The receptor was derived from a man between 65 and 80 years old who had been exposed to COVID-19. The chain carries TRBV30 and TRBJ1-5; no reliable D call. The CDR3 region is CAWSVRGFSNQPQHF. In nucleotides, the CDR3 is TGTGCCTGGAGTGTAAGAGGATTTAGCAATCAGCCCCAGCATTTT.